A single sample is the source of the 5 T cell receptor beta chains below, sequenced in a study of shared clonotypes between healthy human individuals. CD45RO negativity and positive selection for CCR7 defined naive CD8 cells, a population that excluded terminally differentiated effector memory CD45RA+ cells. Clones were read by immunoSEQ multiplex PCR, and TCRdb kept only the in-frame ones, dropping some. The sample contains roughly 2 million clones, roughly 95% of which appear only once. Sequencing was carried out using naive CD8+ T cells sorted from blood. These TCRs come from a man aged 18 to 29 in good health.

A single count supports this clone. This sequence joins TRBV7-2 and TRBJ2-1; 7 nucleotides align to TRBD2. Germline CDR1 reads SGHTA; CDR2 reads FQGNSA. The junction had 9 bases not matched to a gene; V was cut back by 8 bases and J by 5 bases. CDR3 length: 14 amino acids. The CDR3 loop reads CASFLPGLHNEQFF. The CDR3 region has the DNA TGTGCCAGCTTCCTGCCGGGACTACACAATGAGCAGTTCTTC. Full variable domain (missing parts from reference TRBV7-2 and TRBJ2-1): GAGVSQSPSNKVTEKGKDVELRCDPISGHTALYWYRQSLGQGLEFLIYFQGNSAPDKSGLPSDRFSAERTGGSVSTLTIQRTQQEDSAVYLCASFLPGLHNEQFFGPGTRLTVL.

J is TRBJ2-1 and V is TRBV7-6; either TRBD1 or TRBD2 may fit D (5 bases each). This CDR3 is 15 amino acids long. Trimming left V 8 bases short and J 3 bases short, with 17 bases between. The V gene's germline CDR1 is SGHVS and CDR2 FNYEAQ. In DNA, the CDR3 is TGTGCCAGCGGCCCATCTCGAGGGGTCTACAATGAGCAGTTCTTC. It codes for CASGPSRGVYNEQFF.

This chain connects TRBV6-5 to TRBJ1-2; D unclear. Germline V gene sequence: CDR1 MNHEY, CDR2 SVGAGI. V gave up 3 bases and J gave up 6 bases, with 14 bases separating them. This CDR3 is 14 amino acids long. CDR3 region: CASSYTQTHNGYTF. As DNA, the CDR3 is TGTGCCAGCAGTTATACCCAAACCCACAATGGCTACACCTTC.

V and J are TRBV6-5 and TRBJ1-1; D is unresolved. The V end was cut by 8 bases, the J end by 4 bases, with 14 bases between. Germline lookup yields CDR1 MNHEY and CDR2 SVGAGI. CDR3 length equals 13 residues. The DNA for the CDR3 is TGTGCCAGCGGGTCCGCAGTAGCCACTGAAGCTTTCTTT. It codes for CASGSAVATEAFF.

V usage is TRBV28 and J usage is TRBJ1-5; D not resolved. Looked up from germline, CDR1 is MDHEN and CDR2 is SYDVKM. The CDR3 length is 15 residues. Deletions cut 7 bases from V and 4 bases from J, with 17 bases between. CDR3 DNA: TGTGCCAGCATTCTTTCGTCTAGTACAAATCAGCCCCAGCATTTT. Its translation is CASILSSSTNQPQHF. The full variable domain, in which reference TRBV28 and TRBJ1-5 provide the parts outside the CDR3, is DVKVTQSSRYLVKRTGEKVFLECVQDMDHENMFWYRQDPGLGLRLIYFSYDVKMKEKGDIPEGYSVSREKKERFSLILESASTNQTSMYLCASILSSSTNQPQHFGDGTRLSIL.